This T cell receptor (beta chain) was sequenced during a study of T cell clones after liver transplantation. At the level of the study: TCRbeta sequencing after a pre-transplant mixed lymphocyte reaction identified graft-donor-reactive clones, later tracked in post-transplant blood. Apart from three HCV-positive recipients, transplants were for non-autoimmune, non-viral reasons. Overall study results and limits: Post-transplant time points were not standardized, so conclusions are preliminary.

Only in-frame clones appear in the TCRdb table, and some are missing; sequencing was by immunoSEQ multiplex PCR. The table lists about 33,000 clones, around 94% of them singletons. This clone has only one observation. Its specificity is unknown. Germline V gives CDR1 SGDLS, CDR2 YYNGEE. The CDR3 consists of 14 residues. Trimming took 6 bases from V and 5 from J, leaving 16 bases between them. Sequences were derived from CD8+ T cells from blood, sampled 12 months after liver transplant. The source is a human patient who received a liver transplant. A share of the T cells may be of graft donor origin. This chain connects TRBV9 to TRBJ2-3; TRBD2 might be the D (5 bases). The CDR3 protein is CASIAPGSLDTQYF. CDR3 DNA sequence: TGTGCCAGCATCGCTCCGGGAAGTTTAGATACGCAGTATTTT.